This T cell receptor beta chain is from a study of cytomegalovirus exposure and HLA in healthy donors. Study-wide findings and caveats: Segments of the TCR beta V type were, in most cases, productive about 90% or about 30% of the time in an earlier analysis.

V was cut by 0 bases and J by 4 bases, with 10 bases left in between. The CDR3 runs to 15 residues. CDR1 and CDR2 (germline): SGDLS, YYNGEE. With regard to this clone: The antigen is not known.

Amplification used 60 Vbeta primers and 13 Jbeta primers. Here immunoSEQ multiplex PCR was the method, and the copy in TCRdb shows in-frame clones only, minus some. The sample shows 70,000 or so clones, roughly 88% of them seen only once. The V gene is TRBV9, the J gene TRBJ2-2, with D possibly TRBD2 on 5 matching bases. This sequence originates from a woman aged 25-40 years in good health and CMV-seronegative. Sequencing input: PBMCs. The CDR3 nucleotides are TGTGCCAGCAGCGTAGTACGTGGAGGCACCGGGGAGCTGTTTTTT. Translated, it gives CASSVVRGGTGELFF.